A single sample is the source of the 2 T cell receptor beta chains below, sequenced in a study of blood T cell repertoires in COVID-19. The repertoire was sequenced with immunoSEQ multiplex PCR; TCRdb's copy has only in-frame clones and lacks some. The sample consists of approximately 120,000 clones, roughly 72% of them appearing once. Sample: peripheral blood. The receptors shown here come from a man aged 80 or over with COVID-19, enrolled during active disease.

This chain links TRBV11-2 with TRBJ2-1, with TRBD2 matching 12 bases. The CDR3 is 15 amino acids. From germline, CDR1 is SGHAT and CDR2 FQNNGV. Trimming took 3 bases from V and 10 from J; bases not matched to a gene: 7. The CDR3 DNA reads as TGTGCCAGCAGCTTGACTAGCGGGAGAGCTCGAGAGCAGTTCTTC. Translation: CASSLTSGRAREQFF.

V is TRBV2 and J is TRBJ2-7; 7 positions agree with TRBD2. This CDR3 is 17 amino acids long. The germline gives CDR1 SNHLY, CDR2 FYNNEI. J was trimmed by 0 bases and V by 5 bases; bases with no gene match: 13. The CDR3 nucleotides are TGTGCCAGCAGTTATGACCGACTAGCTGATCCCTCCTACGAGCAGTACTTC. Protein: CASSYDRLADPSYEQYF.